This T cell receptor (beta chain) was identified in a study of cytotoxic CD8 clonotypes in ibrutinib-treated CLL (dated by TCRdb to the early 2020s). About the full investigation: The cohort included about 15 treatment-naive and about a dozen relapsed/refractory patients; approximately 17 were IGHV unmutated. Longitudinal samples were available for about 30% of the 86 trial participants. Response samples were obtained after a median of roughly 13 months of treatment, with a range of roughly 6 to 36 months. Samples averaged 255,043 productive templates and 90,000 to 100,000 productive rearrangements. Cryopreserved peripheral blood mononuclear cells were obtained before treatment, at response, and at either sustained remission or disease progression. Patients were still on ibrutinib when every remission and progressive disease sample was collected. Responses were partial in around 25 patients and complete in 2; after median around 65 months follow-up, about 14 stayed in remission and 12 progressed.

Summary of the overall study and its limitations: At baseline, clonality was higher than in age-matched healthy donors and showed a strong correlation with circulating CD8+ T-cell counts. Lymph node repertoires were not examined, and the timing of sampling was not matched between patients in sustained remission and those whose disease progressed. Public clonotypes were rare and either shrank or stayed stable during treatment, and the rise in clonality at ibrutinib response reflected expansion of private clonotypes. An increase in clonality was observed at ibrutinib response, with clonality remaining stable during sustained remission and falling back toward baseline at progression.

Looking up the germline V gene (reference sequence) yields CDR1 SEHNR and CDR2 FQNEAQ. Relative to germline, V is missing 4 bases and J is missing 1 base, with 4 bases of the junction outside any gene match. Spanning cysteine to phenylalanine, the CDR3 consists of 15 amino acids. The only DNA kept is the CDR3, 45 bases in frame from the first base. The time point label, read with the paper, signifies: around 25 months on ibrutinib. For TCR beta library preparation, roughly 2 micrograms of genomic DNA were extracted from the cryopreserved PBMCs. Longitudinal blood samples from CLL patients on ibrutinib monotherapy were analyzed using high-throughput TCR beta sequencing. The patients took part in an open-label, single-center phase 2 trial of ibrutinib monotherapy. A MiSeq instrument was used for deep resolution sequencing, which targeted depths ranging from 1 in 1 million up to 1 in 200,000 T cells, with coverage averaging 10x for each clonotype. TCR beta libraries were generated with the immunoSEQ hsTCRB Kit. Turning to the authors' computational methods: Data were analyzed with ImmunoSEQ Data Assistant and ImmunoSEQ Analyzer, with V, D and J genes assigned per IMGT definitions. Clonality, which ranges from 0 to 1, was calculated by subtracting the normalized Shannon entropy of productive rearrangement frequencies from one. Public clonotype analysis was restricted to overrepresented clonotypes comprising at least 0.05% of each patient's repertoire. Repertoires from around 13 age-matched healthy donors in immuneACCESS were used as clonality controls. Here the immuneACCESS table is served through TCRdb, limited to in-frame sequences with V and J called. Missing clones are a known gap in these copies; in checked studies unresolved V genes cover under half, and the rest lacks a known reason. The DNA gave D and trimming, while V, J and clone size come from that table. The sample records tens of thousands of clones, just under 70% of which are singletons. The ten most abundant clones make up approximately 30% of the sample.

In the case of this clone: It has no known antigen specificity. One base away there is no much larger clone; base qualities are not given.

The chain uses TRBV7-9 and TRBJ1-1, and 9 junctional nucleotides match TRBD1. The starting material was PBMCs, obtained after 24 months of ibrutinib treatment. The source is a human donor with chronic lymphocytic leukemia. CDR3 protein: CASSSWTGANTEAFF. The base sequence is TGTGCCAGCAGCTCCTGGACAGGGGCGAACACTGAAGCTTTCTTT. The reference TRBV7-9 and TRBJ1-1 proteins fill in what lies around the CDR3, so the full variable domain reads DTGVSQNPRHKITKRGQNVTFRCDPISEHNRLYWYRQTLGQGPEFLTYFQNEAQLEKSRLLSDRFSAERPKGSFSTLEIQRTEQGDSAMYLCASSSWTGANTEAFFGQGTRLTVV.